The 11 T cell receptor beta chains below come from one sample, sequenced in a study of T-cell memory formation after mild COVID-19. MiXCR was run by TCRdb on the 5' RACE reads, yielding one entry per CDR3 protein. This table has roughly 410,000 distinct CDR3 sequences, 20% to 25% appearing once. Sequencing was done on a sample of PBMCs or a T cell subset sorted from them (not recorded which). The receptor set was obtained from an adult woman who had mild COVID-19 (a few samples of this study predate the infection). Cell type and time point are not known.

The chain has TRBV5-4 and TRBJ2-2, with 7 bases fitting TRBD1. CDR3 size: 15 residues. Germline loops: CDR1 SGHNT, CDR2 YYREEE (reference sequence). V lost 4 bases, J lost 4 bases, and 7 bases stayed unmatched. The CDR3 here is CASSLDRLGTGELFF. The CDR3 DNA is TGTGCCAGCAGCCTGGACAGGCTGGGCACCGGGGAGCTGTTTTTT.

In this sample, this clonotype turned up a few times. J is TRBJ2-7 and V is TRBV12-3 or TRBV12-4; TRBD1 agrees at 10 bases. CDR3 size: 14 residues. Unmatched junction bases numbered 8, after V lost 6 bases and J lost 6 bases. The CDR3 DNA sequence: TGTGCCAGCAGCACTTGGACAGGGGGTGCCGAGCAGTACTTC. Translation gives CASSTWTGGAEQYF.

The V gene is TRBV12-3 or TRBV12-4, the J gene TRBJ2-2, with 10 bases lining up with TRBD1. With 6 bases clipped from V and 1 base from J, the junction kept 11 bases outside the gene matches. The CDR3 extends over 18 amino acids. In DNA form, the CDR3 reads TGTGCCAGCAGCTCGGACAGGGGGATCCGTAGGAACACCGGGGAGCTGTTTTTT. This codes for CASSSDRGIRRNTGELFF.

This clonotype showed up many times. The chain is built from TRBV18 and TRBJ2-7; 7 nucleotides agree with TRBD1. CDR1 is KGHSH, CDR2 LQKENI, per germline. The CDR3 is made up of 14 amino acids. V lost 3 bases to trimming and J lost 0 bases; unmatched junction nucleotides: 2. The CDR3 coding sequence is TGTGCCAGCTCACCGGGACAGAGCTCCTACGAGCAGTACTTC. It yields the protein CASSPGQSSYEQYF.

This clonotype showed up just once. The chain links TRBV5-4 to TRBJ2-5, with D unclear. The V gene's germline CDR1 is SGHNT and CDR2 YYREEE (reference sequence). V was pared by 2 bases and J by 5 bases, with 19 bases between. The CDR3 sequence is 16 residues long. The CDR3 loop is CASSFRGLLKEETQYF. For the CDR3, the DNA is TGTGCCAGCAGCTTCCGTGGGTTGTTGAAAGAGGAGACCCAGTACTTC.

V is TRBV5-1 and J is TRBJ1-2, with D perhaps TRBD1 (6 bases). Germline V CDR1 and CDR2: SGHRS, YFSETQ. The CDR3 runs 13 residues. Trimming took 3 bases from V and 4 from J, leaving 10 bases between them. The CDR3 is CASSSDSPYGYTF. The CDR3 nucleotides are TGCGCCAGCAGCTCGGACAGCCCCTATGGCTACACCTTC.

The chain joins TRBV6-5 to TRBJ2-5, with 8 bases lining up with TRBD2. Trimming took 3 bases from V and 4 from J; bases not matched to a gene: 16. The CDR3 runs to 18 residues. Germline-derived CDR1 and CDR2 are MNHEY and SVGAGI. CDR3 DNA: TGTGCCAGCAGTTATTTTAGGGAGGCAGCGGGAGTATCAGAGACCCAGTACTTC. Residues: CASSYFREAAGVSETQYF.

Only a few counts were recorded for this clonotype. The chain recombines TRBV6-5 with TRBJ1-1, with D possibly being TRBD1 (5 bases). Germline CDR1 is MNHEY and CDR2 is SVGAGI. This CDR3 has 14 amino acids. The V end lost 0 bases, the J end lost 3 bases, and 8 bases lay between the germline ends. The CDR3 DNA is TGTGCCAGCAGTTACTCCGAGGGGTACACTGAAGCTTTCTTT. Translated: CASSYSEGYTEAFF.

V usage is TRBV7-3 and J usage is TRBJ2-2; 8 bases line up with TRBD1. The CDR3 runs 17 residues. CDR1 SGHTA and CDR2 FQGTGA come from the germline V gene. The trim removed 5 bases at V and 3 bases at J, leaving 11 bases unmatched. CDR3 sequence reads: CASSPQTGDWDTGELFF. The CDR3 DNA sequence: TGTGCCAGCAGCCCGCAGACAGGGGACTGGGACACCGGGGAGCTGTTTTTT.

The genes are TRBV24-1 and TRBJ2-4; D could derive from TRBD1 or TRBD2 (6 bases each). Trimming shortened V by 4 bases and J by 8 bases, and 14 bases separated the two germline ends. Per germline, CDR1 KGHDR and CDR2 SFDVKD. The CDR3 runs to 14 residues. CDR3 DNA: TGTGCCACCAGTGACCCCCAGGAGGGGGACATTCAGTACTTC. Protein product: CATSDPQEGDIQYF.

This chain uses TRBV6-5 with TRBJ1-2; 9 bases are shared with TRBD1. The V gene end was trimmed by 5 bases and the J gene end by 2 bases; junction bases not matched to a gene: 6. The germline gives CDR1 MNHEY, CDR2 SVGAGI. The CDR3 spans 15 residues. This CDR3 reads CASSRSGTGNYGYTF. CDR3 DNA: TGTGCCAGCAGTCGGTCCGGGACAGGGAACTATGGCTACACCTTC.